The present TCR beta chain was sequenced within a study of cytomegalovirus exposure and HLA in healthy donors. Produced via immunoSEQ multiplex PCR; TCRdb's table is partial and in-frame only. The sample includes some 80,000 clones, around 96% of them seen just once. Findings and limits, study-wide: The study put about 180 TCR beta chains on its list as cytomegalovirus-associated. While the bulk of TCR sequences proved rare, some public TCRs turned up in many donors. With high specificity and sensitivity, the classifier reportedly diagnosed cytomegalovirus status.

Note on this clone: The antigen is undetermined.

Between the trimmed V and J ends, which lost 8 bases and 1 base, there was a span of 9 bases. The CDR3 sequence is 13 residues long. The V gene's germline CDR1 is LNHDA and CDR2 SQIVND (reference sequence). The sequence came from a young woman in good health and CMV-seronegative. Sequencing was performed on PBMCs. The V and J genes are TRBV19 and TRBJ1-5, with a tentative D call TRBD1 (5 bases). The CDR3 region is CASANRSNQPQHF. For the CDR3, the DNA is TGTGCCAGTGCCAACAGGAGCAATCAGCCCCAGCATTTT.